This TCR beta chain appears in the sequencing data of a study of blood T cell repertoires in COVID-19 (dated by TCRdb to about 2020). About the investigation overall: Samples covering the acute and convalescent phases of COVID-19 were provided by collaborators in the United States, Italy and Spain. A de-identified subject ID, COVID-19 status, age in years and sex were almost always included in the sample metadata. The dataset comprised deeply sampled blood TCRbeta repertoires from subjects exposed to, actively infected with, or recovered from COVID-19. The prospective study material was composed of cDNA or gDNA derived from T cells, B-cell-depleted T cells, or PBMCs. The repertoires were released in a freely available public database meant as a resource for research on the immune response to SARS-CoV-2. Samples were obtained from the ongoing ImmuneRACE study (first 160 participants) and from roughly 1,300 subjects provided by 6 global collaborators. Where HLA class I and class II types were available, the types were taken from metadata supplied by the sample provider, not from assay-based typing.

General findings and caveats noted by the study authors: The quantity of clinical and demographic metadata differed by source and by participant and was supplied without curation.

The V end loses 4 bases and the J end loses 3 bases, and a stretch of 14 bases separates them. CDR1 SQVTM and CDR2 ANQGSEA are derived from the germline V gene. The CDR3 numbers 14 residues from cysteine through phenylalanine. The retained sequence is limited to the CDR3, 42 bases, with the frame set at the first base. Participants in the prospective study were aged roughly 18 to 89 years, lived in 20 to 30 United States geographic areas, and enrolled through a virtual design. In the prospective study, participants were assigned to cohorts based on the clinical history participants reported in a screening survey and a study questionnaire. For ImmuneRACE Cohort 3, a participant was defined as recovered based on two consecutive negative NP/OP PCR tests, clearance by a healthcare professional, or resolution of symptoms. In the prospective study, whole blood, serum and a nasopharyngeal or oropharyngeal swab were collected from each participant by mobile phlebotomists. Prospective study participants could optionally give additional blood draws and questionnaires over an approximately 2-month period. Blood samples from the prospective study were shipped frozen or at room temperature prior to DNA extraction.

As regards this clone: The antigen this receptor binds is unknown. Base quality data are lacking; no much larger clone is found one base away.

TCRbeta CDR3 regions were amplified from genomic DNA by means of the immunoSEQ Assay, a bias-controlled multiplex PCR. Per the authors' processing: The number of nucleated cells in each sample was estimated by amplification of reference gene primers within the assay. To quantify the absolute abundance of each unique TCRbeta CDR3 rearrangement, sequence reads were collapsed and filtered. For each sample, productive Simpson clonality was calculated by taking the square root of Simpson's diversity index across productive rearrangements. TCRdb limited this immuneACCESS table to in-frame rearrangements with V and J called. A share of clones is missing; checked studies link under half to unresolved V genes, and the rest is unexplained. V and J calls and clone size come straight from that table; D and trimming were deduced from the DNA. The sample table shows 150,000 or so clones, and around nine tenths are seen once. The biggest ten clones account for 6% to 8.5% of the sample.

The specimen sequenced was PBMCs or T cells enriched from blood (not recorded which). The source of this sequence is a woman aged 45 to 65 who had recovered from COVID-19. The V and J genes are TRBV29-1 and TRBJ2-3; a tentative D call is TRBD2 (5 bases match). The CDR3 in this case is CSVAPGIRTDTQYF. The nucleotides are TGCAGCGTTGCTCCGGGGATAAGGACAGATACGCAGTATTTT.